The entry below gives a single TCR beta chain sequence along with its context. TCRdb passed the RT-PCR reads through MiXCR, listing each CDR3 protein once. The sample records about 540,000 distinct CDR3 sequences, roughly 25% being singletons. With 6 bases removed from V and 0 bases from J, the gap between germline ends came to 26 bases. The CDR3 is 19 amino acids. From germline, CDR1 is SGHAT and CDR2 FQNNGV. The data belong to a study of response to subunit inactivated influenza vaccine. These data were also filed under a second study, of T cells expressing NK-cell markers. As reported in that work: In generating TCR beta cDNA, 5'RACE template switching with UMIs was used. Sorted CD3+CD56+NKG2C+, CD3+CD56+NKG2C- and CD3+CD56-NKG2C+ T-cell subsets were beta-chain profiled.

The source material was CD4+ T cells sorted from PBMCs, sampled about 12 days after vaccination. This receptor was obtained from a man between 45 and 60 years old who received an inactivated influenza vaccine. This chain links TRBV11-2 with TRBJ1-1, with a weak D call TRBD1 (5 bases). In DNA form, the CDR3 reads TGTGCCAGCAGGGGGGTTACCGGGCCGACCTTCGTTATGAACACTGAAGCTTTCTTT. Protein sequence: CASRGVTGPTFVMNTEAFF. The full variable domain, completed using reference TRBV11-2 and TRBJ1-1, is EAGVAQSPRYKIIEKRQSVAFWCNPISGHATLYWYQQILGQGPKLLIQFQNNGVVDDSQLPKDRFSAERLKGVDSTLKIQPAKLEDSAVYLCASRGVTGPTFVMNTEAFFGQGTRLTVV.